These 10 T cell receptor beta chains share one sample of origin, sequenced in a study of blood T cell repertoires in COVID-19. Here immunoSEQ multiplex PCR was the method, and the copy in TCRdb shows in-frame clones only, minus some. The sample consists of some 70,000 clones, around 90% of them appearing once. Sequencing used peripheral blood. The receptors were gathered from a human donor in a cohort sampled during active COVID-19.

Written as DNA, the CDR3 is TGTGCCAGTAGTATCTTATACAATAGCAATCAGCCCCAGCATTTT. Its protein is CASSILYNSNQPQHF. The chain combines TRBV19 with TRBJ1-5; D unclear. Trimming shortened V by 3 bases and J by 0 bases, and 9 bases separated the two germline ends. The CDR3 is 15 residues long. Germline-derived CDR1 and CDR2 are LNHDA and SQIVND (reference sequence). Together with reference TRBV19 and TRBJ1-5, the CDR3 gives the full variable domain: DGGITQSPKYLFRKEGQNVTLSCEQNLNHDAMYWYRQDPGQGLRLIYYSQIVNDFQKGDIAEGYSVSREKKESFPLTVTSAQKNPTAFYLCASSILYNSNQPQHFGDGTRLSIL.

The rearrangement joins TRBV9 to TRBJ1-2, with unresolved D. Germline CDR1 SGDLS, CDR2 YYNGEE. V gave up 0 bases and J gave up 7 bases, with 10 bases separating them. The CDR3 is made up of 13 amino acids. The CDR3 DNA reads TGTGCCAGCAGCGTAGCGCCGGGAAGTGGCTACACCTTC. Amino acids: CASSVAPGSGYTF.

V gene TRBV28 combines with J gene TRBJ1-1, with D maybe TRBD1 (6 bases). V was clipped by 6 bases and J by 4 bases, with 15 bases between them. Germline lookup yields CDR1 MDHEN and CDR2 SYDVKM. This CDR3 spans 14 amino acids. This chain's CDR3 is CASSTGGASTEAFF. The CDR3 DNA reads as TGTGCCAGCAGCACGGGGGGGGCGTCCACTGAAGCTTTCTTT.

As to this clone: Germline is not matched at one junction end, which may reflect a read error. The V gene is TRBV7-7, the J gene TRBJ2-5, with TRBD1 matching over 7 bases. Germline V gene data show CDR1 as SSHAT and CDR2 as FNYEAQ (reference sequence). The CDR3 loop spans 14 amino acids. Written as DNA, the CDR3 is TGTGCTAGCAGCTTAAGGGGACAGAGAGAGACCCAGTACTTC. Encoded protein: CASSLRGQRETQYF.

This chain connects TRBV4-2 to TRBJ2-1; D uncertain. V lost 1 base, J lost 5 bases, and 12 bases lay in between. Germline V CDR1 and CDR2: LGHNA, YNFKEQ. CDR3 length equals 15 residues. CDR3 amino acids: CASSQGDTSHNEQFF. The CDR3 DNA follows: TGTGCCAGCAGCCAAGGCGACACATCCCACAATGAGCAGTTCTTC.

The V gene is TRBV6-2 or TRBV6-3, the J gene TRBJ2-5; 7 nucleotides match TRBD2. Germline CDR1 and CDR2: MNHEY and SVGEGT. This CDR3 is built from 16 residues. The J segment lost 0 bases and the V segment lost 1 base, leaving 5 bases of the junction unmatched. Here the CDR3 reads CASSYFGGGNQETQYF. The CDR3, as DNA: TGTGCCAGCAGTTACTTTGGCGGGGGAAACCAAGAGACCCAGTACTTC.

The rearrangement uses TRBV11-1 and TRBJ2-1, with 7 bases identical to TRBD2. Germline lookup yields CDR1 SGHAT and CDR2 FQDESV (reference sequence). The junction had 10 bases not matched to a gene; V was cut back by 5 bases and J by 9 bases. The CDR3 is 14 residues long. The CDR3 coding sequence is TGTGCCAGCAGCCCGACTGGGTGGGAGGGTGAGCAGTTCTTC. Its protein product is CASSPTGWEGEQFF.

The chain combines TRBV28 with TRBJ1-6, with a possible D match to TRBD1 (6 bases). The V and J ends lost 5 bases and 8 bases respectively, with 19 bases between them. The V gene's germline CDR1 is MDHEN and CDR2 SYDVKM. CDR3 length equals 16 residues. The CDR3 nucleotides read TGTGCCAGCAGTGTCTTGTCCGGGACACTTCATTCACCCCTCCACTTT. This encodes CASSVLSGTLHSPLHF.

The chain recombines TRBV6-2 or TRBV6-3 with TRBJ2-1; D gene uncertain. V was clipped by 5 bases and J by 8 bases, with 19 bases between them. The length of the CDR3 is 15 residues. Per germline, CDR1 MNHEY and CDR2 SVGEGT. CDR3 bases: TGTGCCAGCAGTGCGCTAACTACCTTTGTCGATGAGCAGTTCTTC. Its protein product is CASSALTTFVDEQFF.

Of note for this clone: A far larger clone is only one base removed, so a read error is likely. This rearrangement joins TRBV7-6 to TRBJ2-5; TRBD1 might be the D (6 bases). CDR3 length equals 13 residues. Germline CDR1 and CDR2: SGHVS and FNYEAQ. V gave up 3 bases and J gave up 2 bases, with 7 bases separating them. The CDR3 bases are TGTGCCAGCAGCTTGGGACAACAAGAGACCCAGTACTTC. Its translation is CASSLGQQETQYF.